These T cell receptor beta chains were read from a single sample in a study of blood T cell repertoires in COVID-19. Assay used: immunoSEQ multiplex PCR; TCRdb lists only in-frame clones, some missing. The data hold some 310,000 clones, with almost 90% observed a single time. The sequenced material came from peripheral blood. These receptors were obtained from a woman between 40 and 55 years old with COVID-19, enrolled during active disease. Both conserved end residues are part of each CDR3. Fields, in order: CDR3 length, D gene, clone size, J gene, V gene, CDR3 DNA, CDR3 protein. The D gene is left open where the match is weak. The listing skips clone size in some rows; elsewhere it reads once, few, many or a size class.

>14|TRBD1|once|TRBJ2-1|TRBV7-3
TGTGCCAGCAGCTCCTGGGACAGGGGGAATGAGCAGTTCTTC
CASSSWDRGNEQFF
>16|TRBD1|-|TRBJ1-6|TRBV2
TGTGCCAGCATTCCTCCGGGACAGACGTATAATTCACCCCTCCACTTT
CASIPPGQTYNSPLHF
>15|-|-|TRBJ1-2|TRBV13
TGTGCCAGCAGCTTAACGGGGGGAGCTAACTATGGCTACACCTTC
CASSLTGGANYGYTF
>13|-|-|TRBJ1-2|TRBV2
TGTGCCAGCACCGTCAGGGCAATTCATGGCTACACCTTC
CASTVRAIHGYTF
>13|-|-|TRBJ2-7|TRBV6-1
TGTGCCAGCAGTGAAGGGTCCTATTCAGAGCAGTACTTC
CASSEGSYSEQYF
>14|-|-|TRBJ1-6|TRBV19
TGTGCCAGTAGTCCAGGGGCGAGGAACTCACCCCTCCACTTT
CASSPGARNSPLHF
>14|-|few|TRBJ1-6|TRBV5-4
TGTGCCAGCAGCTTTCGAGATTATAATTCACCCCTCCACTTT
CASSFRDYNSPLHF
>16|TRBD1|-|TRBJ1-2|TRBV4-3
TGCGCCAGCAGCCATGGGACAGGGGGATATGGCTATGGCTACACCTTC
CASSHGTGGYGYGYTF
>14|-|-|TRBJ1-1|TRBV3-1/TRBV3-2
TGTGCCAGCAGCCTTTTTGACATCAACACTGAAGCTTTCTTT
CASSLFDINTEAFF
>16|TRBD1|-|TRBJ1-5|TRBV24-1
TGTGCCACCAGTGGGGGACAGGGCATCCCCCATCAGCCCCAGCATTTT
CATSGGQGIPHQPQHF
>14|-|once|TRBJ2-1|TRBV27
TGTGCCAGCAGTCCCCGGGACTCCACAATGAGGCAGTTCTTC
CASSPRDSTMRQFF
>16|TRBD1|-|TRBJ1-1|TRBV19
TGTGCCAGCAGGCCGGGACAGGGGGCGAGATATGCTGAAGCTTTCTTT
CASRPGQGARYAEAFF
>17|TRBD2|-|TRBJ2-3|TRBV18
TGTGCCAGCTCACCACCGTCTAGCGGGAGGGAGACAGATACGCAGTATTTT
CASSPPSSGRETDTQYF
>13|-|once|TRBJ1-1|TRBV6-5
TGTGCCAGCAGTTACTCGGGGACACCTGAAGCTTTCTTT
CASSYSGTPEAFF
>15|-|-|TRBJ2-7|TRBV4-1
TGCGCCAGCAGCCAACCTGAACTCGGAGAGGGCGAGCAGTACTTC
CASSQPELGEGEQYF
>14|-|-|TRBJ1-3|TRBV7-2
TGTGCCAGCAAGGGGATCCTCTCTGGAAACACCATATATTTT
CASKGILSGNTIYF
>14|-|-|TRBJ1-3|TRBV21-1
TGTGCCGGAGCGTATGGCAGCTCTGGAAACACCATATATTTT
CAGAYGSSGNTIYF
>14|-|-|TRBJ1-4|TRBV19
TGTGCCAGTAGTATTGGGGGGGCTAATGAAAAACTGTTTTTT
CASSIGGANEKLFF
>14|TRBD1|-|TRBJ1-1|TRBV6-6
TGTGCCAGCAGTTTAGAAACAGGGGGTGATGAAGCTTTCTTT
CASSLETGGDEAFF
>14|TRBD1|-|TRBJ2-2|TRBV10-3
TGTGCCATCAGGGACAGGACTCACACCGGGGAGCTGTTTTTT
CAIRDRTHTGELFF
>16|-|once|TRBJ2-7|TRBV5-1
TGCGCCAGCAGCCCCGGCGGGGTCCAAGGGGCCTACGAGCAGTACTTC
CASSPGGVQGAYEQYF
>15|TRBD1|-|TRBJ1-2|TRBV5-8
TGTGCCAGCAGCTCATATTCCGGGACAGTCTATGGCTACACCTTC
CASSSYSGTVYGYTF
>13|TRBD1|-|TRBJ1-2|TRBV6-5
TGTGCCAGCAGTCCGGACAGGATCTATGGCTACACCTTC
CASSPDRIYGYTF
>14|-|-|TRBJ2-5|TRBV14
TGTGCCAGCAGCCAAGCTACTTTCCAAGAGACCCAGTACTTC
CASSQATFQETQYF
>15|-|-|TRBJ1-4|TRBV5-6
TGTGCCAGCAGCTTGAGCACAGATCATAATGAAAAACTGTTTTTT
CASSLSTDHNEKLFF
>14|-|-|TRBJ1-2|TRBV3-1/TRBV3-2
TGTGCCAGCAGCCGTACAGGCTCTAACTATGGCTACACCTTC
CASSRTGSNYGYTF
>14|-|-|TRBJ2-1|TRBV7-9
TGTGCCAGCAGCCCCCGGACCGGCGCGGGTGAGCAGTTCTTC
CASSPRTGAGEQFF
>15|TRBD1|-|TRBJ1-5|TRBV2
TGTGCCAGCAGTGCCGGGACAGGGGGCTATCAGCCCCAGCATTTT
CASSAGTGGYQPQHF
>14|TRBD2|-|TRBJ2-3|TRBV5-1
TGCGCCAGCAGCTTGGCTAGCGGGACAGATACGCAGTATTTT
CASSLASGTDTQYF
>16|TRBD2|-|TRBJ2-5|TRBV20-1
TGCAGTGCTAGTCCACGCGGGAGGGCCTTAGGAGAGACCCAGTACTTC
CSASPRGRALGETQYF
>15|-|-|TRBJ2-3|TRBV2
TGTGCCAGCACCCTTGGTCGGTCTGGCACAGATACGCAGTATTTT
CASTLGRSGTDTQYF
>13|TRBD1|-|TRBJ1-5|TRBV3-1/TRBV3-2
TGTGCCAGCAGCGGTGACAGGGCCCAGCCCCAGCATTTT
CASSGDRAQPQHF
>11|TRBD1|-|TRBJ1-2|TRBV2
TGTGCCAGCAGTGAAGCGGGACAGCCTGGCTTC
CASSEAGQPGF
>14|-|-|TRBJ1-1|TRBV2
TGTGCCAGCAGCAAACACCCTAGGGGGACTGAAGCTTTCTTT
CASSKHPRGTEAFF
>13|-|-|TRBJ1-5|TRBV6-6
TGTGCCAGCGCCTTAGTCGGCAATCAGCCCCAGCATTTT
CASALVGNQPQHF
>14|-|-|TRBJ1-1|TRBV13
TGTGCCAGCAGCCTTGGGCGGGGGGCCACTGAAGCTTTCTTT
CASSLGRGATEAFF
>15|-|-|TRBJ2-5|TRBV18
TGTGCCAGCTCACCACCGGCAGGTCGCCGAGAGACCCAGTACTTC
CASSPPAGRRETQYF